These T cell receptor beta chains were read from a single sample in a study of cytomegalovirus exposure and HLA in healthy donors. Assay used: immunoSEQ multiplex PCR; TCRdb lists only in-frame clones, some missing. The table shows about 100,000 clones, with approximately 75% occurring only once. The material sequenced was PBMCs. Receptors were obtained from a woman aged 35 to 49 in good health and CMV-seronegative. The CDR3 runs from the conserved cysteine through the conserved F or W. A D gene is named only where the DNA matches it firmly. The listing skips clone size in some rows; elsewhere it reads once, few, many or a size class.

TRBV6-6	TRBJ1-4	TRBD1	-	CASKTGQEGCYF	TGTGCCAGCAAGACGGGACAGGAAGGCTGTTATTTT
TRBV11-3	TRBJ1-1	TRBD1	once	CASSLRGQDTEAFF	TGTGCCAGCAGCCTCAGGGGGCAAGACACTGAAGCTTTCTTT
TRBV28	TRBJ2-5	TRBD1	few	CASTPGTGGRETQYF	TGTGCCAGCACTCCCGGGACAGGGGGTAGAGAGACCCAGTACTTC
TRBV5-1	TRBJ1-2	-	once	CASSSYKQGDGYTF	TGCGCCAGCAGCTCCTATAAACAGGGTGACGGCTACACCTTC
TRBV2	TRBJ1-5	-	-	CASSRDTAGNQPQHF	TGTGCCAGCAGTCGAGATACGGCGGGCAATCAGCCCCAGCATTTT
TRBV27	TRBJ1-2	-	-	CASRDTRNYGYTF	TGTGCCAGCAGAGACACCCGAAACTATGGCTACACCTTC
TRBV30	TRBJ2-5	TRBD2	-	CAWSRTSGRALGETQYF	TGTGCCTGGAGCCGCACTAGCGGGAGGGCCCTGGGGGAGACCCAGTACTTC
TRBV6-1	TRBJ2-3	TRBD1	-	CASSEGQGATDTQYF	TGTGCCAGCAGTGAAGGACAGGGGGCCACAGATACGCAGTATTTT
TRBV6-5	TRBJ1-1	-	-	CASSYSNRGGAEAFF	TGTGCCAGCAGTTACTCGAATCGAGGTGGAGCTGAAGCTTTCTTT
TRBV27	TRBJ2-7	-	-	CASSLSGSSYEQYF	TGTGCCAGCAGTTTATCTGGTAGCTCCTACGAGCAGTACTTC
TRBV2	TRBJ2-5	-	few	CASLEPGETQYF	TGTGCCAGCCTGGAGCCCGGGGAGACCCAGTACTTC
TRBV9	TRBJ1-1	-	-	CASSVGGQTNTEAFF	TGTGCCAGCAGCGTAGGGGGACAAACGAACACTGAAGCTTTCTTT
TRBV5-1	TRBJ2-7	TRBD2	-	CASSLGLAGEQYF	TGCGCCAGCAGCTTGGGACTAGCGGGGGAGCAGTACTTC
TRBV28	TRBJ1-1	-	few	CASSPNPRAYTEAFF	TGTGCCAGCAGCCCCAATCCCCGAGCTTACACTGAAGCTTTCTTT
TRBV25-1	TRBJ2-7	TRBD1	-	CASRPPGQGEYEQYF	TGTGCCAGCAGACCGCCGGGACAGGGGGAGTACGAGCAGTACTTC
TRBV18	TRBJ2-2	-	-	CASSSETGGGELFF	TGTGCCAGCTCATCAGAAACAGGTGGCGGGGAGCTGTTTTTT
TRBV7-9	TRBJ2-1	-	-	CASSSGLDSYNEQFF	TGTGCCAGCAGCTCCGGACTGGATTCCTACAATGAGCAGTTCTTC
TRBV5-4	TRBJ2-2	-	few	CASSLKLDTGELFF	TGTGCCAGCAGCTTGAAGCTTGACACCGGGGAGCTGTTTTTT
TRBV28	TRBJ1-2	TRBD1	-	CAIKDRGRTVDGYTF	TGTGCCATAAAGGACAGGGGCCGAACCGTCGATGGCTACACCTTC
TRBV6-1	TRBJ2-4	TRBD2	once	CASSETTSGGLTTKNIQYF	TGTGCCAGCAGTGAAACGACTAGCGGGGGGCTTACCACCAAAAACATTCAGTACTTC
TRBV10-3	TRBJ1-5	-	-	CAIRDIGRNQPQHF	TGTGCCATCCGGGACATCGGCCGGAATCAGCCCCAGCATTTT
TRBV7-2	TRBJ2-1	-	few	CASSLVAGLSNEQFF	TGTGCCAGCAGCTTAGTGGCGGGATTATCCAATGAGCAGTTCTTC
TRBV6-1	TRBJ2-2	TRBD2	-	CASSEKGLAGDFTGELFF	TGTGCCAGCAGTGAAAAAGGACTAGCGGGGGATTTTACCGGGGAGCTGTTTTTT
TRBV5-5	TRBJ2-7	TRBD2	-	CASSPFRTSVPYEQYF	TGTGCCAGCAGCCCATTCAGGACTAGCGTCCCTTACGAGCAGTACTTC
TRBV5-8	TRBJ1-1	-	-	CASSLVGGLRTSNTEAFF	TGTGCCAGCAGCTTGGTCGGGGGACTACGAACCTCAAACACTGAAGCTTTCTTT
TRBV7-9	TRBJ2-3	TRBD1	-	CSSSLLGTGGHTQYF	TGTTCCAGCAGCTTATTGGGGACAGGGGGTCATACGCAGTATTTT
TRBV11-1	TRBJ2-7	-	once	CASSLSLVHEQYF	TGTGCCAGCAGCTTATCTCTAGTCCACGAGCAGTACTTC
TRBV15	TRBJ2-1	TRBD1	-	CATSPEVPGQGEQFF	TGTGCCACCAGCCCTGAGGTCCCGGGACAGGGAGAGCAGTTCTTC
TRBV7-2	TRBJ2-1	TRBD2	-	CASRPSSGGTYEQFF	TGTGCCAGCAGACCCTCTAGCGGGGGGACGTATGAGCAGTTCTTC
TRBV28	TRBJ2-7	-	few	CASSLRDPGDNEQYF	TGTGCCAGCAGTTTAAGGGATCCGGGAGACAACGAGCAGTACTTC
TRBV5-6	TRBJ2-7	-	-	CASSQLGPPSEQYF	TGTGCCAGCAGTCAATTGGGGCCACCTTCCGAGCAGTACTTC
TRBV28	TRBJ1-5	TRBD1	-	CASRTRGIYSNQPQHF	TGTGCCAGCAGAACCAGGGGGATCTATAGCAATCAGCCCCAGCATTTT
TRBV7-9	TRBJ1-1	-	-	CASSSTGKEAFF	TGTGCCAGCAGCTCTACAGGAAAAGAAGCTTTCTTT
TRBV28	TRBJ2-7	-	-	CASTTNAREQYF	TGTGCCAGCACCACGAATGCGAGGGAGCAGTACTTC
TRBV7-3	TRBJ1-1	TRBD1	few	CASSSDRATEAFF	TGTGCCAGCAGCTCAGACAGGGCCACTGAAGCTTTCTTT
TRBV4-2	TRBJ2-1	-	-	CASSPGHEQFF	TGTGCCAGCAGCCCAGGCCATGAGCAGTTCTTC
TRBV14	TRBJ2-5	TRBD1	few	CASSQTRQGWETQYF	TGTGCCAGCAGCCAAACCCGACAGGGATGGGAGACCCAGTACTTC
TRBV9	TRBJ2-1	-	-	CASSPTRVYNEQFF	TGTGCCAGCAGCCCAACTAGGGTCTACAATGAGCAGTTCTTC
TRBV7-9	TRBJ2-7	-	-	CASSFTYEQYF	TGTGCCAGCAGCTTTACCTACGAGCAGTACTTC
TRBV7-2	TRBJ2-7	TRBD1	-	CASSSGPGQGTLYEQYF	TGTGCCAGCAGTTCCGGCCCCGGACAGGGCACCTTGTACGAGCAGTACTTC
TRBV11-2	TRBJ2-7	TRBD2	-	CASSLRAGGHEQYF	TGTGCCAGCAGCTTACGAGCGGGAGGTCACGAGCAGTACTTC
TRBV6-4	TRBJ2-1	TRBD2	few	CASSDTSVGGQFF	TGTGCCAGCAGCGACACTAGCGTGGGAGGGCAGTTCTTC
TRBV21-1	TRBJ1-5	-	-	CASKSSTGSSNQPQHF	TGTGCCAGCAAGTCCTCTACAGGGAGTAGCAATCAGCCCCAGCATTTT